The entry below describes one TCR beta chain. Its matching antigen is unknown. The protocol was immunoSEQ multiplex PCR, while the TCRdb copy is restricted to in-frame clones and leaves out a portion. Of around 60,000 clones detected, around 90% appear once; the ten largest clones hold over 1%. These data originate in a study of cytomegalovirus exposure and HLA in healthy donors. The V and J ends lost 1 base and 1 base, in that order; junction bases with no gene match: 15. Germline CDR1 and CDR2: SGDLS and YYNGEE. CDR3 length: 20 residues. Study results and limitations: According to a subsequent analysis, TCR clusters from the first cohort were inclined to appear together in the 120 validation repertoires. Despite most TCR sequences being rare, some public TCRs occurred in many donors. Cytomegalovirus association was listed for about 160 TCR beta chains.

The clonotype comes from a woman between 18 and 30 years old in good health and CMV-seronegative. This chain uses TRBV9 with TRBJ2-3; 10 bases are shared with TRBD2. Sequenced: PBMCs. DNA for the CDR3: TGTGCCAGCAGCGTAAAAGGGGGGGATAGCGGGGGGTCGGGCACAGATACGCAGTATTTT. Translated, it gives CASSVKGGDSGGSGTDTQYF.